This T cell receptor (beta chain) originates from a study of blood T cell repertoires in COVID-19. Study-wide background: PBMCs, B-cell-depleted T cells, or T cells provided the cDNA or gDNA that made up the material.

The junction had 14 bases not matched to a gene; V was cut back by 7 bases and J by 3 bases. Germline V gene data show CDR1 as MDHEN and CDR2 as SYDVKM. The CDR3 has 17 amino acids. Assay: immunoSEQ multiplex PCR; the TCRdb copy retains only in-frame clones and omits some. This table has 200,000 to 250,000 clones, 85% appearing once. Sequencing was carried out using peripheral blood. The chain recombines TRBV28 with TRBJ1-1; TRBD1 matches 10 bases. This clonotype was obtained from a woman in her fifties or sixties with active or convalescent COVID-19. DNA for the CDR3: TGTGCCAGCACCTCATGGGGGACAGGGGTCAGGGACACTGAAGCTTTCTTT. Encoded protein: CASTSWGTGVRDTEAFF. Full variable domain (rest looked up from reference TRBV28 and TRBJ1-1): DVKVTQSSRYLVKRTGEKVFLECVQDMDHENMFWYRQDPGLGLRLIYFSYDVKMKEKGDIPEGYSVSREKKERFSLILESASTNQTSMYLCASTSWGTGVRDTEAFFGQGTRLTVV.